A single sample gave rise to the 32 T cell receptor beta chains below, sequenced in a study of blood T cell repertoires in COVID-19. Measured with immunoSEQ multiplex PCR; TCRdb has only the in-frame clones, and not every one. The repertoire holds tens of thousands of clones, with around 85% as singletons. Sequenced sample: peripheral blood. These receptors were collected from a man aged 55 to 70 with acute or convalescent COVID-19.

This clone showed up just once. The J gene is TRBJ2-7, the V gene TRBV7-9; 8 nucleotides agree with TRBD1. V was pared by 5 bases and J by 2 bases, with 14 bases of the junction left unmatched. CDR1 SEHNR and CDR2 FQNEAQ come from the germline V gene (reference sequence). There are 17 residues in the CDR3. The CDR3 DNA follows: TGTGCCAGCAGCCCACTCCCAACGGGACAGGCCGCCTACGAGCAGTACTTC. Encoded protein: CASSPLPTGQAAYEQYF.

The chain joins TRBV10-2 to TRBJ2-1, with D perhaps matching TRBD1 (6 bases). CDR1 WSHSY and CDR2 SAAADI come from the germline V gene. The V end was cut by 3 bases, the J end by 5 bases, with 20 bases between. CDR3 size: 17 residues. The CDR3 region has the DNA TGCGCCAGCAGTGATTTTTCGGACAGAATATCTCACAATGAGCAGTTCTTC. It is translated as CASSDFSDRISHNEQFF.

This clone came up once. The chain has TRBV7-9 and TRBJ2-3; no reliable D call. This CDR3 has 11 residues. Germline CDR1 SEHNR, CDR2 FQNEAQ (reference sequence). V gave up 3 bases and J gave up 6 bases, with 4 bases separating them. CDR3 residues: CASSFSDTQYF. The CDR3 DNA follows: TGTGCCAGCAGCTTTAGTGATACGCAGTATTTT.

The chain carries TRBV14 and TRBJ2-7; weak D call: TRBD1 (5 bases). Trimming removed 2 bases at V and 1 base at J, with 9 bases between. This CDR3 is built from 14 residues. Germline lookup yields CDR1 SGHDN and CDR2 FVKESK. CDR3 DNA: TGTGCCAGCAGCCAAAAACGACAGTCCTACGAGCAGTACTTC. Protein sequence: CASSQKRQSYEQYF.

J is TRBJ2-1 and V is TRBV19; 7 bases line up with TRBD2. The trim removed 5 bases at V and 0 bases at J, leaving 13 bases unmatched. The CDR3 is 18 residues long. CDR1 and CDR2 from the germline V gene are LNHDA and SQIVND (reference sequence). The CDR3 protein is CASSLSGRGSFSYNEQFF. CDR3 DNA sequence: TGTGCCAGTAGTCTAAGTGGGCGGGGGAGTTTCTCCTACAATGAGCAGTTCTTC.

This chain connects TRBV23-1 to TRBJ2-7, with TRBD1 matching 8 bases. TRBV23-1 is an ORF, and what it does is uncertain. Trimming removed 2 bases from V and 1 base from J; junction bases left unmatched: 4. The CDR3 runs 15 residues. This CDR3 reads CASSQLRDRSYEQYF. Written as DNA, the CDR3 is TGCGCCAGCAGTCAACTCCGGGACAGGTCCTACGAGCAGTACTTC.

The chain carries TRBV30 and TRBJ1-2; perhaps TRBD1 as D (6 bases). The germline V gene encodes CDR1 GTSNPN and CDR2 SVGIG (reference sequence). The V and J ends lost 5 bases and 2 bases respectively, with 9 bases between them. The CDR3 runs 12 residues. The CDR3 loop is CAWGTGNYGYTF. The CDR3 coding sequence is TGTGCCTGGGGTACAGGGAACTATGGCTACACCTTC.

The V call is TRBV7-9, the J call TRBJ2-1; D ambiguous. Germline assignment: CDR1 SEHNR and CDR2 FQNEAQ (reference sequence). With 1 base removed from V and 3 bases from J, the gap between germline ends came to 7 bases. CDR3 size: 14 residues. The CDR3 is CASSLGPNYNEQFF. The CDR3 DNA reads as TGTGCCAGCAGCTTAGGCCCTAACTACAATGAGCAGTTCTTC.

This chain links TRBV3-1 (or the pseudogene TRBV3-2) with TRBJ2-7; unclear D gene. Per germline, CDR1 LGHDT and CDR2 YNNKEL (reference sequence). Trimming took 4 bases from V and 0 from J, leaving 13 bases between them. The CDR3 runs to 15 residues. CDR3 bases: TGTGCCAGCAGCCGTCGTTCGGGTTCCTCCTACGAGCAGTACTTC. It encodes CASSRRSGSSYEQYF.

About this clone: This sample includes further DNA sequences coding for the same CDR3. The chain combines TRBV25-1 with TRBJ1-6, with 8 bases matching TRBD1. Germline loops: CDR1 MGHDK, CDR2 SYGVNS. The CDR3 runs 12 residues. J gave up 17 bases and V 4 bases, and 7 bases lay outside the gene matches. The CDR3 DNA reads as TGTGCCAGCAGTGGGGGACAGGCCGAGGTCCACTTT. This codes for CASSGGQAEVHF.

In this sample, this clone turned up once. The chain couples TRBV13 to TRBJ2-7, with D possibly matching TRBD1 (6 bases). Germline V gives CDR1 PRHDT, CDR2 FYEKMQ (reference sequence). The germline V and J ends were trimmed by 5 bases and 3 bases, with 17 bases remaining between them. This CDR3 spans 15 amino acids. CDR3 residues: CASSTKQGLHYEQYF. The DNA of the CDR3 is TGTGCCAGCAGCACCAAACAGGGATTACACTACGAGCAGTACTTC.

This sequence joins TRBV6-1 and TRBJ1-5; TRBD1 agrees at 8 bases. The CDR3 is 15 amino acids. V shed 1 base, J shed 6 bases, and the junction held 5 bases outside the gene matches. The V gene's germline CDR1 is MNHNS and CDR2 SASEGT. DNA of the CDR3: TGTGCCAGCAGTGAAGAGGGCAGGGGGCTTCAGCCCCAGCATTTT. The encoded protein is CASSEEGRGLQPQHF.

The rearrangement uses TRBV11-2 and TRBJ2-1, with D possibly TRBD2 on 6 matching bases. This CDR3 has 15 residues. Looked up from germline, CDR1 is SGHAT and CDR2 is FQNNGV. V was clipped by 4 bases and J by 1 base, with 11 bases between them. The CDR3, as DNA: TGTGCCAGCAGCTCCCGGGAGAAATCCTACAATGAGCAGTTCTTC. This codes for CASSSREKSYNEQFF.

A few counts support this clone. The gene calls are TRBV7-9 and TRBJ2-7; TRBD1 is a possible D gene (5 bases). V was trimmed by 5 bases and J by 9 bases, leaving 17 bases between them. The germline CDR1 and CDR2 sequences are SEHNR and FQNEAQ (reference sequence). The CDR3 loop spans 13 amino acids. The CDR3 DNA reads TGTGCCAGCAGCCCCAAGGAATGGGGCAGGCAGTACTTC. Its protein is CASSPKEWGRQYF.

This rearrangement joins TRBV9 to TRBJ2-1; weak D call: TRBD1 (5 bases). Germline CDR1 is SGDLS and CDR2 is YYNGEE. V was trimmed by 0 bases and J by 10 bases, leaving 14 bases between them. The CDR3 runs to 14 residues. The CDR3 loop reads CASSVAGHQEEQFF. CDR3 nucleotide sequence: TGTGCCAGCAGCGTAGCTGGACACCAGGAGGAGCAGTTCTTC.

This clone showed up just a few times. The gene calls are TRBV29-1 and TRBJ2-1; TRBD1 matches 8 bases. The V and J ends lost 2 bases and 2 bases, in that order; junction bases with no gene match: 5. The CDR3 consists of 15 residues. In germline, CDR1 is SQVTM, CDR2 ANQGSEA. The CDR3 here is CSVEPWDRTYNEQFF. The CDR3 DNA follows: TGCAGCGTTGAACCTTGGGACAGGACCTACAATGAGCAGTTCTTC.

In this sample, this clone turned up once. CDR3 amino acids: CATSGGLAGEQYF. CDR3 bases: TGTGCCACCAGTGGGGGACTAGCGGGCGAGCAGTACTTC. The V and J genes are TRBV24-1 and TRBJ2-7; 12 bases map to TRBD2. Germline CDR1 and CDR2: KGHDR and SFDVKD. The CDR3 has 13 residues. V shed 5 bases and J 6 bases; nucleotides not matched to a gene: 1.

This clone has only a few counts. V is TRBV9 and J is TRBJ1-6, with a weak D call TRBD1 (5 bases). The CDR3 is 17 amino acids. CDR1 SGDLS and CDR2 YYNGEE come from the germline V gene. The germline V and J ends were trimmed by 4 bases and 5 bases, with 19 bases remaining between them. In nucleotides, the CDR3 is TGTGCCAGCAGCCCGGTCCGGGGGACCCGAAATAATTCACCCCTCCACTTT. Translation: CASSPVRGTRNNSPLHF.

The CDR3 reads CASSQDRDRGDLNYGYTF. The CDR3 DNA follows: TGCGCCAGCAGCCAAGATCGGGACAGGGGGGACCTTAACTATGGCTACACCTTC. The J gene is TRBJ1-2, the V gene TRBV4-1, with 11 bases lining up with TRBD1. The germline V gene has CDR1 MGHRA and CDR2 YSYEKL. CDR3 size: 18 residues. Trimming removed 0 bases from V and 1 base from J; junction bases left unmatched: 7.

The chain couples TRBV7-6 to TRBJ2-7, with D possibly TRBD2 on 7 matching bases. Germline CDR1 is SGHVS and CDR2 is FNYEAQ. Trimming pared 3 bases from V and 4 bases from J, leaving 13 bases between. This CDR3 has 14 amino acids. In DNA, the CDR3 is TGTGCCAGCAGCTTGTTTAGGGGGGGTTACGAGCAGTACTTC. Protein product: CASSLFRGGYEQYF.

This clone was seen once. The chain recombines TRBV28 with TRBJ2-1, with TRBD2 identical over 11 bases. The CDR3 extends over 15 amino acids. The junction had 9 bases not matched to a gene; V was cut back by 5 bases and J by 9 bases. Germline V gene lookup returns CDR1 MDHEN and CDR2 SYDVKM. CDR3 protein: CASSPTSGIDGEQFF. In nucleotides, the CDR3 is TGTGCCAGCAGTCCGACTAGCGGGATTGACGGTGAGCAGTTCTTC.

The gene calls are TRBV27 and TRBJ2-1; possible D gene TRBD2, 5 bases. Germline lookup yields CDR1 MNHEY and CDR2 SMNVEV (reference sequence). V lost 6 bases and J 7 bases, leaving 16 bases between the germline ends. The CDR3 is made up of 14 amino acids. The CDR3 loop is CASRPGLGINEQFF. CDR3 nucleotides: TGTGCCAGCAGGCCCGGACTGGGCATAAATGAGCAGTTCTTC.

V gene TRBV3-1 (or the pseudogene TRBV3-2) combines with J gene TRBJ2-1; 8 positions match TRBD2. Germline-derived CDR1 and CDR2 are LGHDT and YNNKEL (reference sequence). V gave up 0 bases and J gave up 6 bases; unmatched junction bases: 19. The CDR3 is 20 amino acids. Here the CDR3 reads CASSQERPSGRRAPLNEQFF. CDR3 in DNA: TGTGCCAGCAGCCAAGAGAGGCCTAGCGGGCGGCGCGCCCCCCTCAATGAGCAGTTCTTC.

In DNA, the CDR3 is TGTGCCAGCAGATTCTCCTTCGGGACAGATAATTCACCCCTCCACTTT. Its translation is CASRFSFGTDNSPLHF. The rearrangement uses TRBV27 and TRBJ1-6, with 7 bases fitting TRBD1. Germline V gene lookup returns CDR1 MNHEY and CDR2 SMNVEV (reference sequence). Losses at the gene ends were 6 bases for V and 5 bases for J; bases not matched to a gene: 10. The CDR3 runs to 16 residues.

The chain joins TRBV10-3 to TRBJ2-5; TRBD1 is a possible D gene (7 bases). Germline CDR1 ENHRY, CDR2 SYGVKD. The CDR3 consists of 16 residues. V lost 8 bases and J 1 base, leaving 20 bases between the germline ends. CDR3 coding DNA: TGTGCCATCCGAACAGGGGATTCGGGGGCCCAAGAGACCCAGTACTTC. It specifies CAIRTGDSGAQETQYF.

The V gene is TRBV18, the J gene TRBJ2-7; TRBD1 might be the D (6 bases). Germline V gene lookup returns CDR1 KGHSH and CDR2 LQKENI. CDR3 size: 14 residues. V dropped 2 bases and J dropped 5 bases, with 13 bases sitting between them. CDR3 nucleotides: TGTGCCAGCTCACCAAGGGGGATCGGCGACGAGCAGTACTTC. Amino acids: CASSPRGIGDEQYF.

The chain couples TRBV4-3 to TRBJ2-7; 12 nucleotides match TRBD2. Germline CDR1 LGHNA, CDR2 YSLEER. This CDR3 comprises 15 residues. V lost 4 bases and J lost 5; bases outside the gene matches: 6. The CDR3 reads CASSPLAGGRDEQYF. In nucleotides, the CDR3 is TGCGCCAGCAGCCCCCTAGCGGGAGGGCGGGACGAGCAGTACTTC.

The V gene is TRBV4-2, the J gene TRBJ1-5; no clear D. This CDR3 contains 15 residues. Deletions cut 0 bases from V and 3 bases from J, with 9 bases between. Germline V lookup: CDR1 LGHNA, CDR2 YNFKEQ. The CDR3 is CASSQESMANQPQHF. CDR3 bases: TGTGCCAGCAGCCAAGAGTCGATGGCCAATCAGCCCCAGCATTTT.

The CDR3 sequence is CSATTRDEQYF. CDR3 DNA: TGCAGTGCTACTACCAGGGACGAGCAGTACTTC. The chain recombines TRBV20-1 with TRBJ2-7; perhaps TRBD1 as D (5 bases). The germline gives CDR1 DFQATT, CDR2 SNEGSKA (reference sequence). The V end lost 4 bases, the J end lost 5 bases, and 9 bases lay between the germline ends. The CDR3 totals 11 residues.

The chain carries TRBV2 and TRBJ1-3; 9 bases align to TRBD1. J lost 3 bases, V lost 7 bases, and 7 bases had no gene match. Germline V gives CDR1 SNHLY, CDR2 FYNNEI. CDR3 length: 15 residues. DNA of the CDR3: TGTGCCAGCAAGTCGGACAGGGGTGGTGGAAACACCATATATTTT. As protein: CASKSDRGGGNTIYF.

J is TRBJ1-1 and V is TRBV10-3; unclear D gene. Trimming shortened V by 11 bases and J by 2 bases, and 9 bases separated the two germline ends. CDR1 ENHRY and CDR2 SYGVKD come from the germline V gene. CDR3 length equals 11 residues. Here the CDR3 DNA reads TGTGCCGTCGCAGGTAACACTGAAGCTTTCTTT. Its translation: CAVAGNTEAFF.

This chain connects TRBV28 to TRBJ2-5; 11 bases line up with TRBD1. The CDR3 has 14 amino acids. Germline CDR1 and CDR2: MDHEN and SYDVKM. The J segment lost 7 bases and the V segment lost 4 bases, leaving 5 bases of the junction unmatched. The CDR3 DNA reads TGTGCCAGCAGTTCGGACAGGGGGCTAGTGACCCAGTACTTC. Its protein product is CASSSDRGLVTQYF.